This T cell receptor beta chain was obtained from a study of radiation and T cells in renal cell carcinoma. V lost 4 bases, J lost 5 bases, and 8 bases lay in between. Per germline, CDR1 SGHDN and CDR2 FVKESK. The CDR3 covers 12 residues. As to time point: blood 4 weeks post-SBRT, at nephrectomy. The sample's treatment: 15 Gy SBRT to primary tumor, nephrectomy 4 weeks later. Clear cell pathology was present in this patient's renal cell carcinoma. Concerning this clone itself: Its target is not known.

Profiling relied on immunoSEQ multiplex PCR, and the TCRdb table lists in-frame clones only, not all of them. Of around 99,000 clones in the sample, 84% were seen once. Study-level findings and limits: Baseline intratumoral clonotype presence is unknown without pretreatment biopsies. Top tumor clonotypes rose in blood 2 weeks post-radiation, then contracted.

The clonotype was recovered from a man between 60 and 70 years old with renal cell carcinoma. The chain joins TRBV14 to TRBJ2-5; D is undetermined. The source material was blood, sampled from a patient whose treatment included radiotherapy and nephrectomy. The chain's CDR3 is CASSRRAETQYF. In nucleotides, the CDR3 is TGTGCCAGCAGCCGAAGGGCTGAGACCCAGTACTTC.